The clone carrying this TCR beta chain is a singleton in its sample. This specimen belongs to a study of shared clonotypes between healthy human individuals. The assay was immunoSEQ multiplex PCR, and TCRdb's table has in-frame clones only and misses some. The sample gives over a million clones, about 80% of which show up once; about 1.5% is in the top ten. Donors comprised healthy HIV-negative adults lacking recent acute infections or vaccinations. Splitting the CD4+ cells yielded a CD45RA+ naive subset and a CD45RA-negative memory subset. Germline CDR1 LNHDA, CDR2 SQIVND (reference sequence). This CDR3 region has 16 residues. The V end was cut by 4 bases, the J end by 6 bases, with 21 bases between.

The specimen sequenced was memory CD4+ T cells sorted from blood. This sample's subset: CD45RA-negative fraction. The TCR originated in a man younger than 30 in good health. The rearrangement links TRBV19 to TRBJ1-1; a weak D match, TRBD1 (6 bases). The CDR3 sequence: CASSTYPGTLSSEAFF. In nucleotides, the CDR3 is TGTGCCAGTAGTACTTACCCCGGGACATTGAGCTCTGAAGCTTTCTTT.